This passage covers 8 T cell receptor beta chains from one sample sequenced in a study of blood T cell repertoires in COVID-19. Here immunoSEQ multiplex PCR was the method, and the copy in TCRdb shows in-frame clones only, minus some. The repertoire holds about 69,000 clones, with around three quarters as singletons. Specimen: peripheral blood. The receptors here all came from a man between 60 and 70 years old with acute or convalescent COVID-19.

This sequence joins TRBV18 and TRBJ1-5, with 7 bases that match TRBD1. With 3 bases clipped from V and 0 bases from J, the junction kept 5 bases outside the gene matches. CDR3 length equals 16 residues. The V gene's germline CDR1 is KGHSH and CDR2 LQKENI. The CDR3 coding sequence is TGTGCCAGCTCACCCGCGACAGGGATTAGCAATCAGCCCCAGCATTTT. Protein product: CASSPATGISNQPQHF. The full variable domain, with the rest looked up from reference TRBV18 and TRBJ1-5, is NAGVMQNPRHLVRRRGQEARLRCSPMKGHSHVYWYRQLPEEGLKFMVYLQKENIIDESGMPKERFSAEFPKEGPSILRIQQVVRGDSAAYFCASSPATGISNQPQHFGDGTRLSIL.

The sample holds a few counts of this clone. V is TRBV3-1 (or the pseudogene TRBV3-2) and J is TRBJ1-4; the match to TRBD1 covers 8 bases. The germline V gene encodes CDR1 LGHDT and CDR2 YNNKEL (reference sequence). CDR3 length: 12 residues. V shed 4 bases and J 14 bases; nucleotides not matched to a gene: 6. The chain's CDR3 is CASSPRTGILFF. The CDR3 nucleotides read TGTGCCAGCAGCCCGAGGACAGGGATTCTGTTTTTT.

The chain is built from TRBV5-4 and TRBJ2-7, with 8 bases that match TRBD2. CDR3 length: 14 amino acids. Germline V gene sequence: CDR1 SGHNT, CDR2 YYREEE (reference sequence). With 2 bases clipped from V and 5 bases from J, the junction kept 6 bases outside the gene matches. CDR3 region: CASSFGGGRDEQYF. In DNA form, the CDR3 reads TGTGCCAGCAGCTTCGGCGGGGGGAGGGACGAGCAGTACTTC.

The rearrangement uses TRBV15 and TRBJ1-6; D gene ambiguous. Germline CDR1 reads LNHNV; CDR2 reads YYDKDF (reference sequence). V lost 0 bases, J lost 8 bases, and 8 bases lay in between. The CDR3 runs 14 residues. In DNA, the CDR3 is TGTGCCACCAGCAGAGATTTCGGTGATTCACCCCTCCACTTT. Its translation: CATSRDFGDSPLHF.

This chain joins TRBV7-2 and TRBJ2-7, with no clear D. Germline CDR1 reads SGHTA; CDR2 reads FQGNSA. Trimming stripped 3 bases from V and 3 bases from J, with 9 bases between. The CDR3 totals 13 residues. DNA of the CDR3: TGTGCCAGCAGCTTCGACTTTAACTACGAGCAGTACTTC. It specifies CASSFDFNYEQYF.

The chain employs TRBV7-3 and TRBJ1-2, with 7 positions matching TRBD1. With 5 bases clipped from V and 3 bases from J, the junction kept 9 bases outside the gene matches. Germline CDR1 is SGHTA and CDR2 is FQGTGA. This CDR3 has 15 residues. The CDR3 is CASSPQGMGDYGYTF. CDR3 in DNA: TGTGCCAGCAGCCCACAGGGGATGGGGGACTATGGCTACACCTTC.

This chain connects TRBV30 to TRBJ2-5; maybe TRBD1 (5 bases). With 0 bases removed from V and 1 base from J, the gap between germline ends came to 9 bases. Germline CDR1 is GTSNPN and CDR2 is SVGIG (reference sequence). The CDR3 consists of 14 residues. CDR3 residues: CAWSVGAGQETQYF. The CDR3 bases are TGTGCCTGGAGTGTTGGGGCAGGCCAAGAGACCCAGTACTTC.

The chain uses TRBV28 and TRBJ1-3, with D uncertain. Germline CDR1 is MDHEN and CDR2 is SYDVKM. This CDR3 contains 19 residues. V was trimmed by 5 bases and J by 0 bases, leaving 23 bases between them. In nucleotides, the CDR3 is TGTGCCAGCAGTCACCTCCCGGAGATTGTAGTTAACTCTGGAAACACCATATATTTT. As protein: CASSHLPEIVVNSGNTIYF.